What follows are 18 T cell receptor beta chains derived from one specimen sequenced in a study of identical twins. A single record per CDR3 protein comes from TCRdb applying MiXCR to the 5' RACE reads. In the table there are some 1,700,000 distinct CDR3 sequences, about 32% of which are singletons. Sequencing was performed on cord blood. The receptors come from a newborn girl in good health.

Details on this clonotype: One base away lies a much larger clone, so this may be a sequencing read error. CDR3 in amino acids: CASGLDPGQSYGYTF. In DNA form, the CDR3 reads TGCGCCAGCGGCTTGGATCCGGGGCAAAGCTATGGCTACACCTTC. The V call is TRBV5-1, the J call TRBJ1-2; a weak D match, TRBD1 (5 bases). This CDR3 contains 15 residues. Germline V gene sequence: CDR1 SGHRS, CDR2 YFSETQ.

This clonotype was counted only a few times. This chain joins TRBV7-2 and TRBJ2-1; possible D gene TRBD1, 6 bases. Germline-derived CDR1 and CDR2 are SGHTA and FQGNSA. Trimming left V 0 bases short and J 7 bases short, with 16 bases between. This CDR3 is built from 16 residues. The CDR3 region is CASSLAPSPGVNEQFF. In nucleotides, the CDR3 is TGTGCCAGCAGCTTAGCGCCCTCGCCAGGGGTAAATGAGCAGTTCTTC. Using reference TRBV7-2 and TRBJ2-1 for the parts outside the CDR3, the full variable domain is GAGVSQSPSNKVTEKGKDVELRCDPISGHTALYWYRQSLGQGLEFLIYFQGNSAPDKSGLPSDRFSAERTGGSVSTLTIQRTQQEDSAVYLCASSLAPSPGVNEQFFGPGTRLTVL.

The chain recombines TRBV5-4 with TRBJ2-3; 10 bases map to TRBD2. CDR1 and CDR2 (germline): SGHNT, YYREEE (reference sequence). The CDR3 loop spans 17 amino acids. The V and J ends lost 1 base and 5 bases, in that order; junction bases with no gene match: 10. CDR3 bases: TGTGCCAGCAGCTTGATGTTTGGGACTAGCGTACGAGATACGCAGTATTTT. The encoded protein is CASSLMFGTSVRDTQYF. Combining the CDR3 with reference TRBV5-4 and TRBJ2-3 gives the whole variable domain ETGVTQSPTHLIKTRGQQVTLRCSSQSGHNTVSWYQQALGQGPQFIFQYYREEENGRGNFPPRFSGLQFPNYSSELNVNALELDDSALYLCASSLMFGTSVRDTQYFGPGTRLTVL.

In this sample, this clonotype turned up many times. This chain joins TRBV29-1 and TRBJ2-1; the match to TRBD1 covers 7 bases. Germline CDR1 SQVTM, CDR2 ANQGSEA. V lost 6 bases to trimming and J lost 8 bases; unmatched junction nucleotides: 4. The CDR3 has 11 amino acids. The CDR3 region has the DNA TGCAGCGTCGTCACAGGGGATGAGCAGTTCTTC. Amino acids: CSVVTGDEQFF.

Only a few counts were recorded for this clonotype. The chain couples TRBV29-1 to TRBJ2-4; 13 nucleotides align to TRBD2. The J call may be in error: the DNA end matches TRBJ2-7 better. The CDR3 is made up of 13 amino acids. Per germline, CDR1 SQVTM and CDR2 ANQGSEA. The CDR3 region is CSVVGLAGFEQYF. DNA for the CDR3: TGCAGCGTTGTGGGACTAGCGGGATTCGAGCAGTACTTC.

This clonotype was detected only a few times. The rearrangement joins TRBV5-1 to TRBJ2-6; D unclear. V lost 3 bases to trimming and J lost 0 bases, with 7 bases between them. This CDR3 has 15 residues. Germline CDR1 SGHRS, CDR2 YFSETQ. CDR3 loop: CASSSATSGANVLTF. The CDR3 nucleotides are TGCGCCAGCAGCTCAGCTACCTCTGGGGCCAACGTCCTGACTTTC.

The CDR3 DNA is TGTGCCAGCAGTGAGTACTTACCCTACGAGCAGTACTTC. Protein sequence: CASSEYLPYEQYF. V gene TRBV6-1 combines with J gene TRBJ2-7; no firm D call. V lost 3 bases and J 2 bases, leaving 8 bases between the germline ends. The length of the CDR3 is 13 residues. Germline V gives CDR1 MNHNS, CDR2 SASEGT.

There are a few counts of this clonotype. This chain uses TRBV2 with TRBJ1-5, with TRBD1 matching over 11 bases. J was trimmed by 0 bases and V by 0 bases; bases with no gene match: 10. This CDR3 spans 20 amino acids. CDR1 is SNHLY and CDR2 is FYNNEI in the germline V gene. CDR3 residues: CASSEALWTGGPYSNQPQHF. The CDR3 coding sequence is TGTGCCAGCAGTGAAGCGCTTTGGACAGGGGGCCCATATAGCAATCAGCCCCAGCATTTT.

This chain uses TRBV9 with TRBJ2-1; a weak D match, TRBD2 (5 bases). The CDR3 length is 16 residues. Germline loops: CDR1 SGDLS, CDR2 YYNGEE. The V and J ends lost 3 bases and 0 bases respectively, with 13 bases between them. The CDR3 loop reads CASSGSWESSYNEQFF. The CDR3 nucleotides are TGTGCCAGCAGCGGTAGTTGGGAGAGCTCCTACAATGAGCAGTTCTTC.

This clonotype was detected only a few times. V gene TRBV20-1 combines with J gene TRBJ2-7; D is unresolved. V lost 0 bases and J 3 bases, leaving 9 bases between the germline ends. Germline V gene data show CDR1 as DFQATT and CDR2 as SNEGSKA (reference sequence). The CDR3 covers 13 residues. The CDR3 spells CSARDLEFYEQYF. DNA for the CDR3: TGCAGTGCTAGAGATCTCGAGTTCTACGAGCAGTACTTC.

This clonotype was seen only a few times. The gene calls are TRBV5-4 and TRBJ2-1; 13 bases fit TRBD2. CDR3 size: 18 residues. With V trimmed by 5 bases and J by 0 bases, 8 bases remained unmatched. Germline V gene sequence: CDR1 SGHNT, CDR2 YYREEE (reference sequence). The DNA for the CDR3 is TGTGCCAGCAGAAAAGGGGGGACTAGCGGGAACTCCTACAATGAGCAGTTCTTC. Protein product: CASRKGGTSGNSYNEQFF. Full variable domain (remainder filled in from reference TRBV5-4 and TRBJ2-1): ETGVTQSPTHLIKTRGQQVTLRCSSQSGHNTVSWYQQALGQGPQFIFQYYREEENGRGNFPPRFSGLQFPNYSSELNVNALELDDSALYLCASRKGGTSGNSYNEQFFGPGTRLTVL.

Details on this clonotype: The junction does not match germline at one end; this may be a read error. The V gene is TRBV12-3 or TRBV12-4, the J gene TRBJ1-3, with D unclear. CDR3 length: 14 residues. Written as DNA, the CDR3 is TGTGTCAGCAGTTTCGGAGACACTGGAAACACCATATATTTT. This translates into CVSSFGDTGNTIYF.

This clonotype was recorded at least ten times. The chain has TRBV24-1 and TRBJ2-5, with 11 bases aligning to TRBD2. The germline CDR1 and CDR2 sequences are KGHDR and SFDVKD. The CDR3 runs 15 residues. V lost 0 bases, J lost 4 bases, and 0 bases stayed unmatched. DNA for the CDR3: TGTGCCACCAGTGATTTGACTAGCGGGAGAGAGACCCAGTACTTC. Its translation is CATSDLTSGRETQYF.

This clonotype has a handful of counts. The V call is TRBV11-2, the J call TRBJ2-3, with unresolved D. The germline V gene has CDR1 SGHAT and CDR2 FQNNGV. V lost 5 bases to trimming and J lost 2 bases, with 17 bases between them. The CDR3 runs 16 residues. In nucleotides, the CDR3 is TGTGCCAGCAGCGCCCCCACACTGGTTATCACAGATACGCAGTATTTT. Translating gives CASSAPTLVITDTQYF.

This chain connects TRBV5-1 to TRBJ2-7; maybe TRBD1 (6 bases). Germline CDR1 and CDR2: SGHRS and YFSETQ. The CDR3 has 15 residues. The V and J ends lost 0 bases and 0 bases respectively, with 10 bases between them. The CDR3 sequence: CASSLGPGDSYEQYF. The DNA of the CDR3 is TGCGCCAGCAGCTTGGGGCCAGGGGACTCCTACGAGCAGTACTTC.

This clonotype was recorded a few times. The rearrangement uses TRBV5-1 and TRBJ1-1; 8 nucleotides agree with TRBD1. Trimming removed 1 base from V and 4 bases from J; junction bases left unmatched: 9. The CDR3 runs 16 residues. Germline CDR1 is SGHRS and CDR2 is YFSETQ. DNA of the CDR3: TGCGCCAGCAGCTTGCCCAGGGGGCCGGAAGGCACTGAAGCTTTCTTT. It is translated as CASSLPRGPEGTEAFF.

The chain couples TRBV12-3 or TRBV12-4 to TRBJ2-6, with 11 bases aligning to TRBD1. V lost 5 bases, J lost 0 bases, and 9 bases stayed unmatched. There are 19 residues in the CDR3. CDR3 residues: CASSPGQGARISGANVLTF. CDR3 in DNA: TGTGCCAGCAGTCCCGGACAGGGGGCGCGTATCTCTGGGGCCAACGTCCTGACTTTC.

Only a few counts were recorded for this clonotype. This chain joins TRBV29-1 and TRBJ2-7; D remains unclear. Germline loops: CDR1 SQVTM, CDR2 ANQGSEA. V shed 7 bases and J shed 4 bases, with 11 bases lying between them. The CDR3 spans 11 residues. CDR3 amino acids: CSGGAVYEQYF. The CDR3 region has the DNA TGCAGCGGCGGAGCAGTGTACGAGCAGTACTTC.